This entry features one TCR beta chain sequence. The antigen is undetermined. The data belong to a study of post-analysis software for immune sequencing data. Study summary: In terms of disease course, relapsing-remitting, secondary progressive and progressive-relapsing multiple sclerosis were included. Study results and caveats: Among roughly five TRBV segments more frequent in patients than controls were TRBV5-6, TRBV5-1 and TRBV20-1. The authors found that F measure strongly co-clustered same-batch samples. Controls' normalized Chao1 diversity significantly exceeded that of multiple sclerosis patients.

cDNA libraries for TCR beta contained unique molecular identifiers. cDNA molecules numbering about 480,000 came from roughly 1.1 to 9.2 million T cells. In TCRdb, the PCR reads were re-called with MiXCR into one record per CDR3 protein. The table lists roughly 800,000 distinct CDR3 sequences, roughly 50% of them singletons. Germline CDR1 DFQATT, CDR2 SNEGSKA (reference sequence). The length of the CDR3 is 15 residues. V shed 3 bases and J 2 bases; nucleotides not matched to a gene: 7. This chain connects TRBV20-1 to TRBJ2-5; the match to TRBD1 covers 9 bases. The TCR was taken from a girl aged 5-17 years with multiple sclerosis. Sequencing input: blood. The CDR3 reads CSASFGTGQQETQYF. In DNA form, the CDR3 reads TGCAGTGCTAGCTTCGGGACAGGGCAACAAGAGACCCAGTACTTC.